The next 7 T cell receptor beta chains were all read from a single sample in a study of cytomegalovirus exposure and HLA in healthy donors. A multiplex PCR was run with 60 Vbeta primers and 13 Jbeta primers. Assay: immunoSEQ multiplex PCR; the TCRdb copy retains only in-frame clones and omits some. Of about 170,000 clones in the sample, 76% are singletons; the top ten hold about 0.69%. What was sequenced was PBMCs. Receptors were obtained from a female donor in good health and CMV-seronegative.

Note on this clone: Since no conserved phenylalanine or tryptophan closes the CDR3, a read error is the likely cause. The rearrangement links TRBV28 to TRBJ1-5; D ambiguous. The CDR3 runs 16 residues. V was clipped by 1 base and J by 0 bases, with 10 bases between them. Germline V gene data show CDR1 as MDHEN and CDR2 as SYDVKM. CDR3 coding DNA: TGTGCCAGCAGTTTATCCAGCTTATATAGCAATCAGCCCCAGCATCTT. It specifies CASSLSSLYSNQPQHL.

V gene TRBV4-2 combines with J gene TRBJ2-7; maybe TRBD1 (6 bases). In germline, CDR1 is LGHNA, CDR2 YNFKEQ. The CDR3 is made up of 12 amino acids. Deletions cut 0 bases from V and 9 bases from J, with 9 bases between. The CDR3 DNA follows: TGTGCCAGCAGCCAAGATTACAGGGCGCAGTACTTC. It specifies CASSQDYRAQYF.

The chain couples TRBV10-1 to TRBJ1-1; 9 nucleotides align to TRBD1. CDR1 and CDR2 (germline): WNHNN, SYGVQD (reference sequence). V dropped 3 bases and J dropped 4; count of bases not matched to a gene: 15. This CDR3 has 18 amino acids. DNA for the CDR3: TGCGCCAGCAGTGAAGGAGCAAACAGGGGGCGGATCGGCACTGAAGCTTTCTTT. It specifies CASSEGANRGRIGTEAFF.

This chain's CDR3 is CASSQPNRGRGNCYTF. CDR3 DNA sequence: TGCGCCAGCAGCCAACCAAACAGGGGGCGCGGGAATTGCTACACCTTC. The chain links TRBV4-1 to TRBJ1-2; 9 nucleotides line up with TRBD1. The CDR3 contains 16 residues. In germline, CDR1 is MGHRA, CDR2 YSYEKL. Trimming removed 2 bases from V and 9 bases from J; junction bases left unmatched: 13.

This rearrangement joins TRBV5-4 to TRBJ1-1; 8 nucleotides line up with TRBD1. CDR3 length equals 16 residues. CDR1 is SGHNT and CDR2 is YYREEE in the germline V gene (reference sequence). The V gene end was trimmed by 4 bases and the J gene end by 4 bases; junction bases not matched to a gene: 12. The CDR3 sequence: CASSHPTGEGGTEAFF. The CDR3 DNA reads TGTGCCAGCAGCCACCCGACAGGGGAGGGAGGCACTGAAGCTTTCTTT.

This chain links TRBV5-1 with TRBJ2-5; 8 bases align to TRBD2. V lost 3 bases and J lost 5; bases outside the gene matches: 6. This CDR3 has 14 amino acids. Germline V gene lookup returns CDR1 SGHRS and CDR2 YFSETQ. As DNA, the CDR3 is TGCGCCAGCAGCTCCGGGAGGGGCGAGGAGACCCAGTACTTC. As protein: CASSSGRGEETQYF.

This chain links TRBV19 with TRBJ1-2, with 10 bases lining up with TRBD1. V was pared by 6 bases and J by 8 bases, with 15 bases of the junction left unmatched. The germline V gene encodes CDR1 LNHDA and CDR2 SQIVND (reference sequence). The CDR3 spans 16 residues. CDR3 DNA sequence: TGTGCCAGTAGGGGTGTGACAGGGGGCTCTCTTCTCGGCTACACCTTC. It translates to CASRGVTGGSLLGYTF. The variable domain in full, completed from reference TRBV19 and TRBJ1-2, reads DGGITQSPKYLFRKEGQNVTLSCEQNLNHDAMYWYRQDPGQGLRLIYYSQIVNDFQKGDIAEGYSVSREKKESFPLTVTSAQKNPTAFYLCASRGVTGGSLLGYTFGSGTRLTVV.